This passage covers 32 T cell receptor beta chains from one sample sequenced in a study of immune aging and cytomegalovirus after organ transplant. No cognate antigen is known for these TCRs. Cells were captured in microwells, and libraries were made with BD Rhapsody targeted mRNA and AbSeq chemistry. One entry per CDR3 protein, called by TCRdb with MiXCR from the single-cell sequencing reads. Seen here are about 21,000 distinct CDR3 sequences, about a third observed once, and the top ten hold less than 30%. Time point noted: five sample-tagged time points from pre-transplant (day -1) to day 368 post-transplant, pooled. The sequencing used CMV peptide-activated CD4+ and CD8+ T cells sorted from blood, collected at five time points, pooled. This sample's subset: sorted CD8+CD137+ and CD4+CD154+ T cells after more than 9 h CMV IE-1 peptide stimulation. The receptors were sampled from a female donor who had a heart transplant and CMV viremia.

For the CDR3, the DNA is TGTGCCAGCAGCCAAGGGGGTATGAGTGAAGAGCTGTTTTTT. Its protein product is CASSQGGMSEELFF. J is TRBJ1-4 and V is TRBV3-1; D gene uncertain. This CDR3 contains 14 residues. V was clipped by 1 base and J by 14 bases, with 17 bases between them. From germline, CDR1 is LGHDT and CDR2 YNNKEL (reference sequence).

Ten or more counts support this clonotype. This chain joins TRBV11-2 and TRBJ2-5; 8 bases agree with TRBD2. Germline CDR1 is SGHAT and CDR2 is FQNNGV. V shed 3 bases and J 9 bases; nucleotides not matched to a gene: 6. The CDR3 length is 13 residues. CDR3: CASSFGAREAQYF. CDR3 in DNA: TGTGCCAGCAGCTTTGGAGCGCGGGAGGCCCAGTACTTC.

About this clonotype itself: At one boundary the junction diverges from the germline segment, which might be a read error. The gene calls are TRBV12-3 or TRBV12-4 and TRBJ1-5; D is unresolved. The CDR3 is 13 amino acids. The CDR3 loop is CVSSPNPRQPQHF. CDR3 DNA sequence: TGTGTCAGCAGTCCCAACCCCAGACAGCCCCAGCATTTT.

This rearrangement joins TRBV7-9 to TRBJ2-5; D is perhaps TRBD2 (6 bases). Between the trimmed V and J ends, which lost 5 bases and 10 bases, there was a span of 17 bases. Per the germline V gene, CDR1 is SEHNR and CDR2 is FQNEAQ (reference sequence). The CDR3 extends over 13 amino acids. CDR3 in DNA: TGTGCCAGCAGCACCGGGACTCCGGGGAACCAGTACTTC. Translating it yields CASSTGTPGNQYF.

This clonotype has at least ten counts. The chain recombines TRBV28 with TRBJ2-1, with 7 bases aligning to TRBD2. Unmatched junction bases numbered 23, after V lost 6 bases and J lost 3 bases. The CDR3 runs 20 residues. Germline V gene sequence: CDR1 MDHEN, CDR2 SYDVKM. CDR3: CASSLPSLAPAFLDYNEQFF. The CDR3 nucleotides are TGTGCCAGCAGCCTCCCCTCACTAGCGCCTGCCTTTTTAGACTACAATGAGCAGTTCTTC.

About this clonotype itself: A much larger clone lies a single base off, so this may be a read error. The gene calls are TRBV20-1 and TRBJ1-3; maybe TRBD1 (5 bases). The CDR3 is 13 residues long. V was shortened by 2 bases and J by 4 bases, with 9 bases between the two germline ends. Germline CDR1 and CDR2: DFQATT and SNEGSKA (reference sequence). DNA of the CDR3: TGCAGTGCTAGACAGGGAGAAGGAAACACCATATATTTT. Translation: CSARQGEGNTIYF.

The rearrangement links TRBV5-1 to TRBJ1-4, with 7 bases that match TRBD1. The length of the CDR3 is 14 residues. Germline-derived CDR1 and CDR2 are SGHRS and YFSETQ. J gave up 12 bases and V 4 bases, and 12 bases lay outside the gene matches. The CDR3 loop reads CASSPGTASGELFF. DNA of the CDR3: TGCGCCAGCAGCCCCGGGACAGCTTCTGGAGAACTGTTTTTT.

The chain uses TRBV10-3 and TRBJ2-1; D is possibly TRBD1 or TRBD2 (5 bases each). With 3 bases removed from V and 8 bases from J, the gap between germline ends came to 11 bases. The CDR3 length is 13 residues. Germline V gene data show CDR1 as ENHRY and CDR2 as SYGVKD. The CDR3 protein is CAISDRGDDEQFF. CDR3 in DNA: TGTGCCATCAGTGATCGGGGCGACGATGAGCAGTTCTTC.

Worth noting for this clonotype: A junction end diverges from the germline sequence, so it may reflect a read error. The chain carries TRBV6-6 and TRBJ2-1, with D uncertain. The CDR3 is 14 amino acids. CDR1 is MNHNY, CDR2 SVGAGI, per germline (reference sequence). CDR3 region: CASSGRYSYNEQFF. The CDR3 DNA follows: TGTGCCAGCAGTGGTAGGTACTCCTACAACGAGCAGTTCTTC.

This clonotype turned up a few times. It may be a read error: a sequence one base away is much more abundant. This chain links TRBV3-1 with TRBJ2-3; 14 nucleotides match TRBD2. Per germline, CDR1 LGHDT and CDR2 YNNKEL (reference sequence). CDR3 size: 17 residues. The CDR3 nucleotides are TGTGCCAGCAGCCATAAAGGGACTAGCGGGGGCACAGATACGCGGTATTTT. This encodes CASSHKGTSGGTDTRYF.

As concerns this clonotype: An end of the junction differs from the germline gene, which may be a read error. The chain links TRBV6-5 to TRBJ1-2; D is possibly TRBD1 (6 bases). The CDR3 loop spans 14 amino acids. Germline CDR1 and CDR2: MNHEY and SVGAGI. CDR3 sequence (DNA): TGTGCCAGCAGTTACGAGGCAGGGGTCTATGGCTACGCCTTC. Translating gives CASSYEAGVYGYAF.

The V call is TRBV3-1, the J call TRBJ1-2, with no clear D. Germline V gene lookup returns CDR1 LGHDT and CDR2 YNNKEL (reference sequence). V shed 1 base and J shed 8 bases, with 5 bases lying between them. The CDR3 extends over 11 amino acids. The CDR3 here is CASSQGGGYTF. In DNA, the CDR3 is TGTGCCAGCAGCCAAGGAGGGGGCTACACCTTC. Full variable domain (outside the CDR3, taken from reference TRBV3-1 and TRBJ1-2): DTAVSQTPKYLVTQMGNDKSIKCEQNLGHDTMYWYKQDSKKFLKIMFSYNNKELIINETVPNRFSPKSPDKAHLNLHINSLELGDSAVYFCASSQGGGYTFGSGTRLTVV.

This clonotype is deemed medium-sized. The genes are TRBV28 and TRBJ2-7, with 12 bases matching TRBD2. The CDR3 is 16 residues long. Germline V gene sequence: CDR1 MDHEN, CDR2 SYDVKM. Losses at the gene ends were 3 bases for V and 3 bases for J; bases not matched to a gene: 6. CDR3 nucleotide sequence: TGTGCCAGCAGTTTTTCTACTAGCGGGGGGTTCTACGAGCAGTACTTC. This codes for CASSFSTSGGFYEQYF.

V gene TRBV18 combines with J gene TRBJ2-3, with D unclear. Trimming removed 0 bases at V and 3 bases at J, with 4 bases between. The CDR3 totals 13 residues. The germline V gene has CDR1 KGHSH and CDR2 LQKENI. The DNA of the CDR3 is TGTGCCAGCTCACCACCGTCAACAGATACGCAGTATTTT. Its protein is CASSPPSTDTQYF.

In its sample, this clonotype was seen a few times. The chain combines TRBV20-1 with TRBJ1-1; D gene uncertain. CDR3 length: 13 amino acids. The V end was cut by 4 bases, the J end by 2 bases, with 11 bases between. The germline V gene encodes CDR1 DFQATT and CDR2 SNEGSKA (reference sequence). The chain's CDR3 is CSAMQESNTEAFF. The CDR3 DNA reads as TGCAGTGCTATGCAGGAGTCCAACACTGAAGCTTTCTTT.

The chain couples TRBV19 to TRBJ2-1; D ambiguous. V was clipped by 6 bases and J by 8 bases, with 14 bases between them. Germline V CDR1 and CDR2: LNHDA, SQIVND (reference sequence). The CDR3 sequence is 13 residues long. The CDR3 bases are TGTGCCAGTAGGACTGCCCCTGGGCATGAGCAGTTCTTC. Its translation: CASRTAPGHEQFF.

By frequency in the sample, this clonotype is medium-sized. The chain uses TRBV28 and TRBJ2-7; D remains unclear. Between the trimmed V and J ends, which lost 5 bases and 1 base, there was a span of 15 bases. There are 15 residues in the CDR3. Per the germline V gene, CDR1 is MDHEN and CDR2 is SYDVKM. The CDR3 here is CASSKTSLGSYEQYF. DNA of the CDR3: TGTGCCAGCAGTAAGACCTCACTTGGGTCCTACGAGCAGTACTTC. The variable domain in full, with the rest retrieved from reference TRBV28 and TRBJ2-7, is DVKVTQSSRYLVKRTGEKVFLECVQDMDHENMFWYRQDPGLGLRLIYFSYDVKMKEKGDIPEGYSVSREKKERFSLILESASTNQTSMYLCASSKTSLGSYEQYFGPGTRLTVT.

The table lists this clonotype with a few counts. The rearrangement joins TRBV4-2 to TRBJ1-1; no firm D call. The CDR3 loop spans 13 amino acids. V dropped 0 bases and J dropped 5 bases, with 7 bases sitting between them. Germline lookup yields CDR1 LGHNA and CDR2 YNFKEQ. The DNA for the CDR3 is TGTGCCAGCAGCCAAGAAAGGCAGACTGAAGCTTTCTTT. Amino acids: CASSQERQTEAFF.

As regards this clonotype: A much larger clonotype is one base distant, so this may be a read error. The genes are TRBV2 and TRBJ2-1, with 10 bases fitting TRBD2. This CDR3 has 14 residues. V was pared by 5 bases and J by 4 bases, with 2 bases of the junction left unmatched. Germline-derived CDR1 and CDR2 are SNHLY and FYNNEI. CDR3 region: CASSRTSGYNEQFF. The CDR3 DNA is TGTGCCAGCAGTAGGACTAGCGGATACAATGAGCAGTTCTTC.

There are a few counts of this clonotype. The V call is TRBV20-1, the J call TRBJ2-5, with D unclear. The length of the CDR3 is 12 residues. CDR1 is DFQATT and CDR2 is SNEGSKA in the germline V gene (reference sequence). Trimming cost V 3 bases and J 9 bases, with 14 bases left between them. The CDR3 region has the DNA TGCAGTGCTAGCCCTCCCCAACGGGCCCAGTACTTC. Protein product: CSASPPQRAQYF.

This clonotype was detected ten times or more. The V and J genes are TRBV10-2 and TRBJ2-1, with D unclear. This CDR3 region has 13 residues. The ends were cut back, 8 bases at V and 4 bases at J, with 12 bases in the middle. Germline lookup yields CDR1 WSHSY and CDR2 SAAADI. The CDR3 nucleotides read TGCGCCAGCGAGCTCGGGCCTTACAATGAGCAGTTCTTC. Protein sequence: CASELGPYNEQFF.

This clonotype showed up many times. This sequence joins TRBV28 and TRBJ2-1; D may match TRBD1 or TRBD2 (5 bases each). Per germline, CDR1 MDHEN and CDR2 SYDVKM. V dropped 5 bases and J dropped 0 bases, with 11 bases sitting between them. This CDR3 has 15 residues. CDR3 sequence: CASSNAGGSYNEQFF. The DNA of the CDR3 is TGTGCCAGCAGTAATGCTGGGGGCTCCTACAATGAGCAGTTCTTC.

The chain uses TRBV30 and TRBJ1-1; 7 bases align to TRBD1. Germline-derived CDR1 and CDR2 are GTSNPN and SVGIG (reference sequence). After removal of 4 bases from V and 2 bases from J, the junction contained 10 bases not matched to a gene. CDR3 length: 15 residues. CDR3 DNA sequence: TGTGCCTGGAAATGGGACAGCCTAGTCAACACTGAAGCTTTCTTT. Protein: CAWKWDSLVNTEAFF.

The DNA of the CDR3 is TGTGCCAGCAGCCGGAAGGACAGGGGGACCTCTGAAGCTTTCTTT. Translation gives CASSRKDRGTSEAFF. This chain connects TRBV3-1 to TRBJ1-1; 10 positions agree with TRBD1. The CDR3 is 15 amino acids. V gave up 4 bases and J gave up 6 bases; unmatched junction bases: 8. In germline, CDR1 is LGHDT, CDR2 YNNKEL (reference sequence).

Of note for this clonotype: Germline is not matched at one junction end, which may reflect a read error. The V call is TRBV24-1, the J call TRBJ2-2; the D gene could be TRBD1 or TRBD2 (6 bases each). There are 14 residues in the CDR3. The germline V gene has CDR1 KGHDR and CDR2 SFDVKD. CDR3 sequence reads: CATCEHREAGELFF. CDR3 nucleotides: TGTGCCACCTGTGAGCACAGGGAGGCCGGGGAGCTGTTCTTT.

This clonotype appeared many times. With a much larger clone just one base away, this may be a read error. This rearrangement joins TRBV7-2 to TRBJ1-4, with a possible D match to TRBD1 (5 bases). The germline V gene has CDR1 SGHTA and CDR2 FQGNSA. The CDR3 sequence is 15 residues long. The CDR3 region is CAGSLETAGQEKLFF. The CDR3 nucleotides are TGTGCCGGCAGCTTAGAGACAGCGGGCCAGGAAAAACTGTTTTTT.

Comments on this clonotype: Its ends do not fully match the called genes, so a read error is possible. DNA of the CDR3: TGTGCCAGCAACCCGCCCGCGTACTCTGGGGCCAAAGTCCTGACTTTC. It encodes CASNPPAYSGAKVLTF. The chain joins TRBV7-9 to TRBJ2-6; D is possibly TRBD1 (5 bases). This CDR3 is 16 amino acids long. Looked up from germline, CDR1 is SEHNR and CDR2 is FQNEAQ (reference sequence).

Comments on this clonotype: This likely comes from a read error, as the CDR3 has no conserved phenylalanine or tryptophan at its end. This rearrangement joins TRBV4-1 to TRBJ2-3; D remains ambiguous. The CDR3 has 15 amino acids. CDR1 is MGHRA and CDR2 is YSYEKL in the germline V gene. The CDR3 region has the DNA TGCGCCAGCAACCAAGTTAGGAGTTCAAAAGATACGCAGTATTCT. This codes for CASNQVRSSKDTQYS.

This clonotype was detected ten times or more. It may be a read error: a sequence one base away is much more abundant. This sequence joins TRBV12-3 or TRBV12-4 and TRBJ1-5; the match to TRBD1 covers 9 bases. This CDR3 region has 14 residues. Losses at the gene ends were 5 bases for V and 6 bases for J; bases not matched to a gene: 5. Here the CDR3 reads CASSPDRGSQPQHF. DNA of the CDR3: TGTGCCAGCAGTCCGGACAGGGGTAGTCAGCCCCAGCATTTT.

The V and J genes are TRBV10-3 and TRBJ1-2; 9 nucleotides agree with TRBD1. This CDR3 is 14 amino acids long. V gave up 6 bases and J gave up 4 bases; unmatched junction bases: 6. Germline-derived CDR1 and CDR2 are ENHRY and SYGVKD. CDR3 DNA: TGTGCCATCAGGGGACAGGGTGCATTCTATGGCTACACCTTC. It is translated as CAIRGQGAFYGYTF.

J is TRBJ2-7 and V is TRBV7-8; D is unresolved. This CDR3 contains 14 residues. The V and J ends lost 2 bases and 2 bases respectively, with 10 bases between them. Germline V gives CDR1 SGHVS, CDR2 FQNEAQ. The CDR3 DNA sequence: TGTGCCAGCAGCTTATTAGATGGAACCTACGAGCAGTACTTC. It translates to CASSLLDGTYEQYF.

V usage is TRBV28 and J usage is TRBJ2-5; D unresolved. The CDR3 runs to 12 residues. V was trimmed by 7 bases and J by 3 bases, leaving 9 bases between them. Germline CDR1 is MDHEN and CDR2 is SYDVKM. The CDR3: CASIGWEETQYF. The CDR3 coding sequence is TGTGCCAGCATCGGTTGGGAAGAGACCCAGTACTTC.